Following are 15 T cell receptor beta chains from one sample sequenced in a study of early T cells in non-severe SARS-CoV-2 infection. A single record per CDR3 protein comes from TCRdb applying MiXCR to the 5' RACE reads. The sample holds some 87,000 distinct CDR3 sequences, 9.5% to 13% seen once. The sequenced material came from whole blood. These receptors were collected from an adult who was a healthcare worker with PCR-confirmed SARS-CoV-2 infection or an uninfected control (not recorded which).

This clonotype was observed at least ten times. The chain couples TRBV11-2 to TRBJ2-7, with unresolved D. CDR3 length: 16 residues. CDR1 is SGHAT, CDR2 FQNNGV, per germline. V dropped 1 base and J dropped 1 base, with 14 bases sitting between them. The CDR3 is CASSLGMGSQSYEQYF. The CDR3 DNA reads TGTGCCAGCAGCTTAGGTATGGGTTCTCAATCCTACGAGCAGTACTTC.

This chain connects TRBV20-1 to TRBJ2-5, with D uncertain. This CDR3 has 12 amino acids. V lost 4 bases to trimming and J lost 2 bases, with 8 bases between them. Germline V gene lookup returns CDR1 DFQATT and CDR2 SNEGSKA (reference sequence). The CDR3 region is CSATREQETQYF. The CDR3 nucleotides are TGCAGTGCTACCAGAGAACAAGAGACCCAGTACTTC.

The rearrangement uses TRBV6-1 and TRBJ2-4; D tentatively reads TRBD1 or TRBD2 (5 bases each). V lost 2 bases to trimming and J lost 3 bases, with 11 bases between them. The CDR3 sequence is 15 residues long. CDR1 MNHNS and CDR2 SASEGT come from the germline V gene. Here the CDR3 DNA reads TGTGCCAGCAGTGAATTCAGGGAGATCAAAAACATTCAGTACTTC. Its protein product is CASSEFREIKNIQYF.

In DNA form, the CDR3 reads TGTGCCAGCAGTGAACCTGGAAAGGACACTGAAGCTTTCTTT. It translates to CASSEPGKDTEAFF. The chain links TRBV25-1 to TRBJ1-1; D call uncertain. This CDR3 spans 14 amino acids. Deletions cut 2 bases from V and 3 bases from J, with 10 bases between. CDR1 is MGHDK and CDR2 is SYGVNS in the germline V gene.

The V gene is TRBV9, the J gene TRBJ2-1; D not certain. V was shortened by 4 bases and J by 5 bases, with 7 bases between the two germline ends. Germline lookup yields CDR1 SGDLS and CDR2 YYNGEE. The CDR3 spans 12 residues. CDR3 bases: TGTGCCAGCAGCCGACCCAACAATGAGCAGTTCTTC. Amino acids: CASSRPNNEQFF.

This clonotype was picked up many times. The CDR3 DNA is TGTGCCAGCCGGAAGGGACTAGCGGGAGTCTACGAGCAGTACTTC. This sequence encodes CASRKGLAGVYEQYF. The chain joins TRBV2 to TRBJ2-7; 14 nucleotides align to TRBD2. J lost 3 bases, V lost 8 bases, and 6 bases had no gene match. Germline V CDR1 and CDR2: SNHLY, FYNNEI. This CDR3 has 15 amino acids. Supplemented by reference TRBV2 and TRBJ2-7, the full variable domain reads EPEVTQTPSHQVTQMGQEVILRCVPISNHLYFYWYRQILGQKVEFLVSFYNNEISEKSEIFDDQFSVERPDGSNFTLKIRSTKLEDSAMYFCASRKGLAGVYEQYFGPGTRLTVT.

This chain connects TRBV7-3 to TRBJ2-7, with 7 bases lining up with TRBD1. Germline V gives CDR1 SGHTA, CDR2 FQGTGA. The V segment lost 5 bases and the J segment 4 bases; nucleotides outside the gene matches: 11. This CDR3 contains 15 residues. The CDR3 DNA reads TGTGCCAGCAGCCCGTCGGACAGGCAAAGATACGAGCAGTACTTC. This codes for CASSPSDRQRYEQYF.

This clonotype appeared a few times. The V call is TRBV12-3 or TRBV12-4, the J call TRBJ1-5; the D gene is possibly TRBD1 (6 bases). The V end lost 4 bases, the J end lost 0 bases, and 19 bases lay between the germline ends. The CDR3 sequence is 18 residues long. CDR3 residues: CASSSPWGLLGSNQPQHF. The CDR3 DNA follows: TGTGCCAGCAGTTCCCCGTGGGGGCTACTCGGTAGCAATCAGCCCCAGCATTTT.

This clonotype was picked up many times. The chain is built from TRBV29-1 and TRBJ2-5; D unresolved. Trimming removed 1 base from V and 7 bases from J, with 7 bases in between. Germline V lookup: CDR1 SQVTM, CDR2 ANQGSEA. CDR3 length: 11 amino acids. In nucleotides, the CDR3 is TGCAGCGTTGAAGGGCGAGGGACCCAGTACTTC. Protein product: CSVEGRGTQYF.

This chain connects TRBV18 to TRBJ1-4, with TRBD1 identical over 7 bases. CDR3 size: 15 residues. Germline loops: CDR1 KGHSH, CDR2 LQKENI. V dropped 1 base and J dropped 8; count of bases not matched to a gene: 7. CDR3: CASSPLQGQQEKLFF. The CDR3 bases are TGTGCCAGCTCACCACTTCAGGGACAGCAGGAAAAACTGTTTTTT. The entire variable domain, with the rest obtained from reference TRBV18 and TRBJ1-4, is as follows: NAGVMQNPRHLVRRRGQEARLRCSPMKGHSHVYWYRQLPEEGLKFMVYLQKENIIDESGMPKERFSAEFPKEGPSILRIQQVVRGDSAAYFCASSPLQGQQEKLFFGSGTQLSVL.

This clonotype was detected a few times. The chain employs TRBV5-4 and TRBJ2-7; TRBD1 matches at 12 bases. Germline V CDR1 and CDR2: SGHNT, YYREEE (reference sequence). V was pared by 0 bases and J by 3 bases, with 4 bases of the junction left unmatched. CDR3 length: 16 amino acids. In DNA form, the CDR3 reads TGTGCCAGCAGCTTGGGTGGGACAGGGGGCGGCTACGAGCAGTACTTC. This encodes CASSLGGTGGGYEQYF.

The table lists this clonotype with many counts. The V gene is TRBV14, the J gene TRBJ1-2; D might be TRBD1 (6 bases). This CDR3 spans 14 amino acids. V was cut by 6 bases and J by 4 bases, with 15 bases left in between. Germline V CDR1 and CDR2: SGHDN, FVKESK. The CDR3 DNA sequence: TGTGCCAGCAGTCCCGGACAGAATCTCTATGGCTACACCTTC. Translation gives CASSPGQNLYGYTF.

The genes are TRBV28 and TRBJ1-5; tentatively, D is TRBD1 (5 bases). The CDR3 is 15 residues long. V dropped 0 bases and J dropped 4 bases, with 10 bases sitting between them. Per the germline V gene, CDR1 is MDHEN and CDR2 is SYDVKM. The chain's CDR3 is CASSLWGDPNQPQHF. DNA of the CDR3: TGTGCCAGCAGTTTATGGGGGGACCCAAATCAGCCCCAGCATTTT.

This clonotype was detected many times. The rearrangement joins TRBV7-9 to TRBJ1-2; 8 bases map to TRBD1. V shed 2 bases, J shed 5 bases, and the junction held 7 bases outside the gene matches. In germline, CDR1 is SEHNR, CDR2 FQNEAQ (reference sequence). This CDR3 contains 15 residues. CDR3 region: CASSLSPGGAYGYTF. Written as DNA, the CDR3 is TGTGCCAGCAGCTTATCCCCAGGGGGCGCGTATGGCTACACCTTC.

The chain links TRBV28 to TRBJ1-1; D possibly corresponds to TRBD1 (6 bases). There are 16 residues in the CDR3. Trimming removed 6 bases at V and 3 bases at J, with 20 bases between. Germline-derived CDR1 and CDR2 are MDHEN and SYDVKM. The CDR3 DNA is TGTGCCAGCAGCACACCCCGAACAGGGCTGTACACTGAAGCTTTCTTT. Encoded protein: CASSTPRTGLYTEAFF.